This entry features one T cell receptor (beta chain) sequence. This clonotype was observed a handful of times. Its antigen is still unknown. The sample holds no much larger clone one base away, and base qualities are not on file. Interpreted using the paper, the treatment or condition label stands for: allogeneic hematopoietic cell transplantation with graft depleted of TCRalphabeta T cells and CD19 B cells. TCRalphabeta/CD19-depleted allogeneic hematopoietic cell grafts were given to the transplant recipients, all of whom were children. The data stem from a study of T-cell reconstitution after alpha-beta-depleted transplantation in children (dated by TCRdb to the mid-2010s). In terms of the full investigation: Using TCR repertoire profiling, the study followed T-cell immune reconstitution in a quantitative way in children after TCRalphabeta/CD19-depleted allogeneic hematopoietic cell transplantation. Overall study outcomes, separate from this receptor: Apparently early alphabetaT-cell count recovery about two months after transplant reportedly relied on only several hundred rapidly expanded clones derived from non-depleted graft cells. Over the following months the frequencies of hyperexpanded clones went down, and after one year T-cell counts and TCRbeta diversity were mostly credited to newly produced T cells. The high TCRbeta diversity at day 60 in some patients was ascribed to recipient T cells and intrathymic progenitors that had survived conditioning.

The library was made by PCR. The sample was run on an Illumina HiSeq 2500. TCR library preparation used molecular barcoding, with unique molecular identifiers applied to normalize quantification of the TCRbeta repertoire. TCRdb ran its own pipeline on the public reads, namely fastp trimming at Q25 and MiXCR clone calling, and kept in-frame beta chains. When rows share a CDR3 protein, they turn into one entry using the most common DNA and genes. Recorded for this sample are more than 200,000 distinct CDR3 sequences; approximately 24% of them occurred a single time. Jointly, the top ten make up more than 4.5% of the sample. V is clipped by 4 bases and J by 8 bases, and the sequence between their germline boundaries is 14 bases long. Reading from cysteine to phenylalanine, the CDR3 counts 12 amino acids. Kept here is only the CDR3 DNA, which spans 36 bases and is read in frame from base 1. CDR1 is given as SQVTM and CDR2 as ANQGSEA, both from the germline V gene.

The clonotype comes from a female patient aged 2-15 years who had a stem cell transplant for congenital amegakaryocytic thrombocytopenia, so the T cells may come from the graft donor. Material: PBMCs, mostly from graft donor cells, obtained 360 days after TCRalphabeta/CD19-depleted stem cell transplant. Recombination connected TRBV29-1 to TRBJ1-2; TRBD1 is perhaps the D gene, given 5 matching bases. CDR3 reads: CSVVTTVSGYTF. The DNA reads TGCAGCGTTGTCACGACAGTCTCCGGCTACACCTTC.